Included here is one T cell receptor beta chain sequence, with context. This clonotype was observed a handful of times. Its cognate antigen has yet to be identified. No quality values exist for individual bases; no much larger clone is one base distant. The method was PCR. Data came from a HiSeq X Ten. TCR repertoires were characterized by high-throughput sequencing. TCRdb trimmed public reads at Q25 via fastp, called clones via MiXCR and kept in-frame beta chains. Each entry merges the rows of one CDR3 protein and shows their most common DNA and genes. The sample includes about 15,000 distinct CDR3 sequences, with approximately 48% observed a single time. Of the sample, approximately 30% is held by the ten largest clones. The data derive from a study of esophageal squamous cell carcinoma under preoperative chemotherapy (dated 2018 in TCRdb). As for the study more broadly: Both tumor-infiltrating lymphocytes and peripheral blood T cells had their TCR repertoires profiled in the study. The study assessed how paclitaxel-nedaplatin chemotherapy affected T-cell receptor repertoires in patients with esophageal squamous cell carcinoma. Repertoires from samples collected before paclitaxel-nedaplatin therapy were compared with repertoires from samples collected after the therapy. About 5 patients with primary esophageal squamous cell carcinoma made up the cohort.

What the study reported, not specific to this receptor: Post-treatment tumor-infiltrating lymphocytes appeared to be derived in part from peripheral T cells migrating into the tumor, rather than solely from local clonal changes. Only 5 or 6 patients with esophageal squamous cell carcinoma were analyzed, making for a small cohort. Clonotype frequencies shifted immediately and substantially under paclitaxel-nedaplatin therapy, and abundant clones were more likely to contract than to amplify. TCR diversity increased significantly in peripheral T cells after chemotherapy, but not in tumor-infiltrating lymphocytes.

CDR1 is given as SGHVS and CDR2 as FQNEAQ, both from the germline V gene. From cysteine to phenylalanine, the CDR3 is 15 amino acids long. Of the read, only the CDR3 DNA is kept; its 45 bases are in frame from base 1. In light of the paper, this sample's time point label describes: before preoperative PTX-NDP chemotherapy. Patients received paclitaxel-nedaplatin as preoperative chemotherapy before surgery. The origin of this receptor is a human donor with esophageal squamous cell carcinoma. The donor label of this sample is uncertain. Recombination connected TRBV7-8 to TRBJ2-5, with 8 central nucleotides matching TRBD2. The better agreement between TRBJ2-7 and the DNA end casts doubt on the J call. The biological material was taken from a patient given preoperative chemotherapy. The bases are TGTGCCAGCAGCTTACGGGAGGGGGGTGGCTACGAGCAGTACTTC. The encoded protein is CASSLREGGGYEQYF.